This paragraph reports one T cell receptor (beta chain). Its antigen is undetermined. The data originate from a study of OX40 agonist ivuxolimab in advanced cancers. Study-wide results and limits: Some nonresponders likewise displayed low normalized T-cell clonal expansion.

Trimming removed 5 bases at V and 3 bases at J, with 13 bases between. CDR3 length equals 14 residues. The germline V gene encodes CDR1 SGHTA and CDR2 FQGNSA. Using immunoSEQ multiplex PCR, the repertoire was profiled, and TCRdb retains in-frame clones only, with some absent. The data hold some 70,000 clones, with about nine tenths observed a single time. The sequence came from an adult with an advanced solid tumor such as melanoma, head and neck, liver or kidney cancer. Sequencing used CD4+ or CD8+ T cells sorted from blood, obtained in a trial of the OX40 agonist ivuxolimab. The chain has TRBV7-2 and TRBJ1-1; TRBD1 is a possible D gene (6 bases). The CDR3 region has the DNA TGTGCCAGCAGCGCTGACAGGTCAGACACTGAAGCTTTCTTT. Encoded protein: CASSADRSDTEAFF.